These 23 T cell receptor beta chains came from one sample sequenced in a study of blood T cell repertoires in COVID-19. Clones were read by immunoSEQ multiplex PCR, and TCRdb kept only the in-frame ones, dropping some. In the table there are some 31,000 clones, about 90% of which are singletons. Material for sequencing was peripheral blood. The origin of the receptors is a man aged 70-80 years with active or convalescent COVID-19.

The genes are TRBV27 and TRBJ1-5; possibly TRBD1 for D (5 bases). The germline gives CDR1 MNHEY, CDR2 SMNVEV (reference sequence). V lost 1 base, J lost 2 bases, and 6 bases lay in between. The CDR3 is 14 residues long. CDR3 protein: CASSLWGGNQPQHF. DNA of the CDR3: TGTGCCAGCAGTTTATGGGGCGGCAATCAGCCCCAGCATTTT.

This chain connects TRBV25-1 to TRBJ1-2; tentative D call: TRBD1 (5 bases). The CDR3 runs to 14 residues. Per the germline V gene, CDR1 is MGHDK and CDR2 is SYGVNS. V lost 2 bases, J lost 4 bases, and 11 bases lay in between. The CDR3 is CASSEQGRSYGYTF. The CDR3 DNA follows: TGTGCCAGCAGTGAACAGGGTAGGAGCTATGGCTACACCTTC.

This clone was found once. The chain links TRBV30 to TRBJ1-1, with D perhaps matching TRBD1 (5 bases). The CDR3 loop spans 14 amino acids. Germline loops: CDR1 GTSNPN, CDR2 SVGIG (reference sequence). Trimming took off 3 bases at V and 0 bases at J, with 11 bases between the two ends. In DNA, the CDR3 is TGTGCCTGGAGAGAACTGACAGTGAACACTGAAGCTTTCTTT. It translates to CAWRELTVNTEAFF.

This clone was detected once. The chain employs TRBV25-1 and TRBJ1-2; no clear D gene. Germline V gene sequence: CDR1 MGHDK, CDR2 SYGVNS. This CDR3 is 12 amino acids long. With 4 bases removed from V and 7 bases from J, the gap between germline ends came to 10 bases. The CDR3 nucleotides read TGTGCCAGCAGTGCAAACAGTATTGGCTACACCTTC. Its translation is CASSANSIGYTF.

V usage is TRBV10-1 and J usage is TRBJ1-1; D might be TRBD1 (5 bases). The germline V gene has CDR1 WNHNN and CDR2 SYGVQD (reference sequence). Trimming took off 7 bases at V and 1 base at J, with 10 bases between the two ends. The CDR3 has 13 residues. The CDR3 DNA reads TGCGCCAGCAAATCCCAGGGGAACACTGAAGCTTTCTTT. This translates into CASKSQGNTEAFF.

The CDR3 DNA reads as TGTGCCAGCAGTTCTCCTAGCGGGACCTACGAGCAGTACTTC. Residues: CASSSPSGTYEQYF. V is TRBV28 and J is TRBJ2-7; the match to TRBD2 covers 9 bases. Trimming cost V 4 bases and J 2 bases; bases outside gene matches: 3. Germline V gene lookup returns CDR1 MDHEN and CDR2 SYDVKM. The CDR3 sequence is 14 residues long.

CDR3 coding DNA: TGTGCCAGCAGTAGGGCAGGGGCGAGTCAGCCCCAGCATTTT. Encoded protein: CASSRAGASQPQHF. The chain carries TRBV27 and TRBJ1-5; D is possibly TRBD1 (6 bases). The germline CDR1 and CDR2 sequences are MNHEY and SMNVEV (reference sequence). The V gene lost 5 bases and the J gene lost 6 bases, with 14 bases spanning the gap. This CDR3 has 14 amino acids.

This chain uses TRBV4-1 with TRBJ1-2, with 11 bases identical to TRBD1. The junction had 6 bases not matched to a gene; V was cut back by 0 bases and J by 6 bases. Germline V CDR1 and CDR2: MGHRA, YSYEKL. The CDR3 runs 16 residues. CDR3 DNA sequence: TGCGCCAGCAGCCAAGATCCCGGGACAGGGGGTGATGGCTACACCTTC. It encodes CASSQDPGTGGDGYTF.

The J gene is TRBJ1-2, the V gene TRBV2; tentative D call: TRBD1 (5 bases). The CDR3 is made up of 15 amino acids. Trimming removed 6 bases at V and 1 base at J, with 15 bases between. Germline CDR1 reads SNHLY; CDR2 reads FYNNEI. CDR3 amino acids: CASRPRGGVNYGYTF. The CDR3 bases are TGTGCCAGCAGGCCCCGGGGAGGGGTTAACTATGGCTACACCTTC.

The chain carries TRBV6-5 and TRBJ1-1, with 8 bases identical to TRBD1. J was trimmed by 4 bases and V by 10 bases; bases with no gene match: 11. CDR3 length equals 14 residues. Per the germline V gene, CDR1 is MNHEY and CDR2 is SVGAGI. This CDR3 is CATTSRTGSTEAFF. The CDR3 bases are TGTGCCACCACCTCTAGGACAGGGTCCACTGAAGCTTTCTTT.

This clone was seen only a few times. V gene TRBV10-1 combines with J gene TRBJ1-1; D is unresolved. Germline V CDR1 and CDR2: WNHNN, SYGVQD (reference sequence). Deletions cut 5 bases from V and 6 bases from J, with 25 bases between. This CDR3 region has 17 residues. This CDR3 is CASSRSAGFANQAEAFF. The CDR3, as DNA: TGCGCCAGCAGTCGGTCAGCGGGCTTCGCGAATCAGGCTGAAGCTTTCTTT.

The J gene is TRBJ1-6, the V gene TRBV28; 7 nucleotides line up with TRBD1. The CDR3 contains 15 residues. Germline V lookup: CDR1 MDHEN, CDR2 SYDVKM. V was clipped by 7 bases and J by 7 bases; unmatched bases: 10. The CDR3 nucleotides are TGTGCCAGCACCAGACAGGGTTTGGGGAATTCACCCCTCCACTTT. Protein: CASTRQGLGNSPLHF. The full variable domain, rest sourced from reference TRBV28 and TRBJ1-6, is DVKVTQSSRYLVKRTGEKVFLECVQDMDHENMFWYRQDPGLGLRLIYFSYDVKMKEKGDIPEGYSVSREKKERFSLILESASTNQTSMYLCASTRQGLGNSPLHFGNGTRLTVT.

This clone was counted a few times. V gene TRBV7-9 combines with J gene TRBJ1-4; 9 bases agree with TRBD1. The germline V gene encodes CDR1 SEHNR and CDR2 FQNEAQ (reference sequence). After removal of 5 bases from V and 5 bases from J, the junction contained 3 bases not matched to a gene. The CDR3 length is 14 residues. CDR3 region: CASSRDRANEKLFF. CDR3 DNA: TGTGCCAGCAGCCGGGACAGGGCAAATGAAAAACTGTTTTTT.

In its sample, this clone was seen once. The rearrangement links TRBV30 to TRBJ1-6; D may be TRBD1 (6 bases). There are 16 residues in the CDR3. V dropped 0 bases and J dropped 8 bases, with 17 bases sitting between them. Germline V gene data show CDR1 as GTSNPN and CDR2 as SVGIG (reference sequence). In DNA form, the CDR3 reads TGTGCCTGGAGTGTAAGGGGCGCAGGGGCCCATTCACCCCTCCACTTT. It specifies CAWSVRGAGAHSPLHF.

The chain has TRBV7-2 and TRBJ1-1, with D unclear. Trimming removed 5 bases from V and 5 bases from J, with 12 bases in between. The CDR3 extends over 13 amino acids. Germline-derived CDR1 and CDR2 are SGHTA and FQGNSA. In nucleotides, the CDR3 is TGTGCCAGCAGCACCCAGTTTCGAACTGAAGCTTTCTTT. Amino acid sequence: CASSTQFRTEAFF.

The chain recombines TRBV28 with TRBJ2-3; weak D call: TRBD1 (6 bases). The V gene lost 7 bases and the J gene lost 0 bases, with 14 bases spanning the gap. This CDR3 is built from 15 residues. Germline CDR1 MDHEN, CDR2 SYDVKM. DNA of the CDR3: TGTGCCAGCACTGGACAGTTTTTTAGCACAGATACGCAGTATTTT. This translates into CASTGQFFSTDTQYF.

Worth noting for this clone: Its ends do not fully match the called genes, so a read error is possible. J is TRBJ2-3 and V is TRBV7-2, with 10 bases matching TRBD1. Germline CDR1 is SGHTA and CDR2 is FQGNSA. The CDR3 is 13 residues long. As DNA, the CDR3 is TGTGCCAGCACTTGGACGACCGGGACAGGGGTTCTTTTT. It codes for CASTWTTGTGVLF.

The sample holds one count of this clone. The chain uses TRBV21-1 and TRBJ1-2; TRBD1 was called by the table and not checked on the DNA. TRBV21-1 is recorded as a pseudogene. The CDR3 runs 16 residues. The CDR3 sequence: CASSKPRQGQKYGYTF. CDR3 nucleotide sequence: TGTGCCAGCAGCAAACCCAGACAGGGGCAAAAGTATGGCTACACCTTC.

V and J are TRBV5-1 and TRBJ2-7, with D perhaps TRBD1 (6 bases). Germline loops: CDR1 SGHRS, CDR2 YFSETQ. V was cut by 2 bases and J by 4 bases, with 7 bases left in between. The CDR3 is 12 residues long. CDR3 residues: CASSLQGYEQYF. Here the CDR3 DNA reads TGCGCCAGCAGCTTACAGGGTTACGAGCAGTACTTC.

This clone was seen only once. The chain links TRBV29-1 to TRBJ2-2; TRBD2 matches at 9 bases. V trimming: 7 bases; J trimming: 1 base; junction bases outside the gene matches: 4. This CDR3 has 14 amino acids. Germline V gene lookup returns CDR1 SQVTM and CDR2 ANQGSEA. The CDR3 nucleotides read TGCAGCGCCAGCGGGAGGAAGAACACCGGGGAGCTGTTTTTT. Its translation: CSASGRKNTGELFF.

This clone was observed once. The gene calls are TRBV28 and TRBJ2-3; 12 bases align to TRBD2. CDR3 size: 15 residues. V shed 6 bases, J shed 1 base, and the junction held 2 bases outside the gene matches. Germline V lookup: CDR1 MDHEN, CDR2 SYDVKM. The DNA of the CDR3 is TGTGCCAGCAGACTAGCGGGAGGCGGCACAGATACGCAGTATTTT. Translation gives CASRLAGGGTDTQYF. The complete variable domain, with remaining parts taken from reference TRBV28 and TRBJ2-3, reads DVKVTQSSRYLVKRTGEKVFLECVQDMDHENMFWYRQDPGLGLRLIYFSYDVKMKEKGDIPEGYSVSREKKERFSLILESASTNQTSMYLCASRLAGGGTDTQYFGPGTRLTVL.

This chain links TRBV5-1 with TRBJ1-3; maybe TRBD1 (6 bases). Trimming stripped 2 bases from V and 4 bases from J, with 13 bases between. The germline CDR1 and CDR2 sequences are SGHRS and YFSETQ. This CDR3 has 15 residues. CDR3: CASSLQGTGGNTIYF. The CDR3 DNA is TGCGCCAGCAGCTTACAGGGAACGGGGGGAAACACCATATATTTT.

This chain uses TRBV24-1 with TRBJ2-1; TRBD2 matches at 8 bases. J gave up 12 bases and V 5 bases, and 8 bases lay outside the gene matches. Germline CDR1 KGHDR, CDR2 SFDVKD. This CDR3 comprises 13 residues. Here the CDR3 DNA reads TGTGCCACCAGTGGCATTGGGACTAGGAGGCAGTTCTTC. It yields the protein CATSGIGTRRQFF.